A selection of T cell receptor beta chains follows, all from one sample in a study of CD8 T cells in ankylosing spondylitis. TCRdb passed the 5' RACE reads through MiXCR, listing each CDR3 protein once. The data show 210,000 or so distinct CDR3 sequences, with approximately 8% seen just once and around 4.9% held by the top ten. The sequencing input was blood, either unsorted or a sorted T cell fraction (not recorded which). The receptors were gathered from a female donor with ankylosing spondylitis or in good health (not recorded which). Each CDR3 is given with its conserved first and last residue. Fields, in order: CDR3 length, J gene, D gene, clone size, V gene, CDR3 DNA, CDR3 protein. A D gene is named only where the DNA matches it firmly. Part of the rows lack a size; the others show once, few, many or a class for expanded clones.

14	TRBJ2-5	.	few	TRBV6-2/TRBV6-3	TGTGCCAGCAGTTCTCGGGGTTCCGAAGAGACCCAGTACTTC	CASSSRGSEETQYF
12	TRBJ2-5	TRBD2	many	TRBV20-1	TGCAGTGCGATAGCGGGTTTTGAGACCCAGTACTTC	CSAIAGFETQYF
13	TRBJ2-6	.	many	TRBV27	TGTGCCAGCAGTTCCTCTGGGGCCAACGTCCTGACTTTC	CASSSSGANVLTF
14	TRBJ2-5	.	many	TRBV20-1	TGCAGTGCTCACTCTACAGGGAGGCGAGAGACCCAGTACTTC	CSAHSTGRRETQYF
14	TRBJ2-5	TRBD1	many	TRBV20-1	TGCAGTGCTTACACAGGGGGCGGGTGGGAGACCCAGTACTTC	CSAYTGGGWETQYF
20	TRBJ2-2	.	many	TRBV6-2/TRBV6-3	TGTGCCAGCAGTTACTCTAACCCCAGTCTTGCGGGAAAATATTCCGGGGAGCTGTTTTTT	CASSYSNPSLAGKYSGELFF
13	TRBJ2-7	.	many	TRBV6-2/TRBV6-3	TGTGCCGTTCGGGAGTCTGGCTCCTACGAGCAGTACTTC	CAVRESGSYEQYF
18	TRBJ2-7	.	many	TRBV28	TGTGCCAGCAGTCCCCCATCACGAGCGGGCCCTACCCCTTACGAGCAGTACTTC	CASSPPSRAGPTPYEQYF
14	TRBJ2-1	.	few	TRBV30	TGTGCCTGGAGTGTAAACCTAGCGCACAATGAGCAGTTCTTC	CAWSVNLAHNEQFF
13	TRBJ2-1	TRBD1	many	TRBV10-3	TGTGCCATCTGGACAGGGGTGGGAAATGAGCAGTTCTTC	CAIWTGVGNEQFF
14	TRBJ2-2	TRBD2	many	TRBV6-1	TGTGCCAGCAGTGGGACTAGCGGCACCGGGGAGCTGTTTTTT	CASSGTSGTGELFF
13	TRBJ1-1	.	many	TRBV20-1	TGCAGTGCTAGAGTCAATTGGAACACTGAAGCTTTCTTT	CSARVNWNTEAFF
11	TRBJ2-1	.	many	TRBV18	TGTGCCAGCTCAACATCAAATGAGCAGTTCTTC	CASSTSNEQFF
14	TRBJ2-5	.	few	TRBV7-9	TGTGCCAGCAGCTTAGGACTCGACGGGGAGACCCAGTACTTC	CASSLGLDGETQYF
14	TRBJ2-2	.	many	TRBV15	TGTGCCACCAGCAGAGATCTAGCGACCGGGGAGCTGTTTTTT	CATSRDLATGELFF
15	TRBJ2-1	TRBD2	.	TRBV7-9	TGTGCCAGCAGCTTGCGGGAGACCGGTTCAAATGAGCAGTTCTTC	CASSLRETGSNEQFF
9	TRBJ1-1	.	many	TRBV28	TGTGCCGCCGGCCATGAAGCTTTCTTT	CAAGHEAFF
13	TRBJ1-2	.	.	TRBV27	TGTGCCAGCAGTTCACAGGGTTGGTATGGCTACACCTTC	CASSSQGWYGYTF
14	TRBJ1-4	TRBD1	few	TRBV7-9	TGTGCCAGCAGCTGGGGACAGGGTAATGAAAAACTGTTTTTT	CASSWGQGNEKLFF
14	TRBJ2-1	TRBD1	many	TRBV15	TGTGCCACCAGCATACGAAGACAGGGGAATGAGCAGTTCTTC	CATSIRRQGNEQFF
12	TRBJ2-7	.	many	TRBV3-1	TGTGCCAGCAGCTTTCGGGGAAGCGAGCAGTACTTC	CASSFRGSEQYF
19	TRBJ2-1	TRBD2	many	TRBV5-1	TGCGCCAGCAGCTTGGAAAATCAGGGCGTCGGCGGGAGGAACGGTGAGCAGTTCTTC	CASSLENQGVGGRNGEQFF
17	TRBJ2-7	.	few	TRBV5-1	TGCGCCAGCAGCTTGGATGGGTCTAGGGGGAGCTCCTACGAGCAGTACTTC	CASSLDGSRGSSYEQYF
17	TRBJ2-1	.	few	TRBV4-3	TGCGCCAGCAGCCCGGACTACCCCGAGCCCGACTGGAATGAGCAGTTCTTC	CASSPDYPEPDWNEQFF
14	TRBJ2-1	.	many	TRBV5-1	TGCGCCAGCGGGAAGGAATTTAGCTACAATGAGCAGTTCTTC	CASGKEFSYNEQFF
14	TRBJ2-1	.	few	TRBV6-6	TGTGCCAGCAGTTACTCGGGTGGGTACAATGAGCAGTTCTTC	CASSYSGGYNEQFF
16	TRBJ2-3	TRBD2	many	TRBV29-1	TGCAGCGTTGAATTAAGGCTAGCGGGAGCTACAGATACGCAGTATTTT	CSVELRLAGATDTQYF
15	TRBJ1-6	.	many	TRBV5-1	TGCGCCAGCAGCTTGGAAGCCGCCTTTAATTCACCCCTCCACTTT	CASSLEAAFNSPLHF
13	TRBJ1-2	.	many	TRBV20-1	TGCAGTGCTAGAGAGAGTTGGACTTATGGCTACACCTTC	CSARESWTYGYTF
14	TRBJ1-5	TRBD1	many	TRBV19	TGTGCCAGTAGTTCGACAGGGGGCAATCAGCCCCAGCATTTT	CASSSTGGNQPQHF
16	TRBJ2-5	TRBD2	many	TRBV7-2	TGTGCCAGCAGCTTCGGACTGCCGGGGGGGCAAGAGACCCAGTACTTC	CASSFGLPGGQETQYF
13	TRBJ2-1	TRBD2	.	TRBV29-1	TGCAGCGTGGGAGCGGGAGTGGTCAATGAGCAGTTCTTC	CSVGAGVVNEQFF
16	TRBJ2-1	TRBD2	many	TRBV13	TGTGCCAGCAGCTCCGGGACTAGCGGTTCCTACAATGAGCAGTTCTTC	CASSSGTSGSYNEQFF
16	TRBJ2-5	TRBD2	many	TRBV20-1	TGCAGTGCTAGTCCTGGGTGGACTAGCGTTCAAGAGACCCAGTACTTC	CSASPGWTSVQETQYF
13	TRBJ2-7	.	many	TRBV3-1	TGTGCCAGCAGCCAAGGACTTCCCTACGAGCAGTACTTC	CASSQGLPYEQYF
14	TRBJ2-3	.	many	TRBV5-1	TGCGCCAGCAGCTTGGACTCGGCCCCAGATACGCAGTATTTT	CASSLDSAPDTQYF
17	TRBJ2-7	TRBD2	many	TRBV7-2	TGTGCCAGCAGCTGGGCTACTAGCGGGAGTTCATCCTACGAGCAGTACTTC	CASSWATSGSSSYEQYF
14	TRBJ2-7	.	many	TRBV4-3	TGCGCCAGCAGCCGGGCAGGTCAAAGGAACCAGCAGTACTTC	CASSRAGQRNQQYF
11	TRBJ2-5	.	many	TRBV2	TGTGCCAGCAGTGGCCGGGAGACCCAGTACTTC	CASSGRETQYF
16	TRBJ2-2	.	few	TRBV9	TGTGCCAGCAGCGCCTACGGGACACCGAGCACCGGGGAGCTGTTTTTT	CASSAYGTPSTGELFF
15	TRBJ2-3	.	.	TRBV24-1	TGTGCCACCAGTGATGGGCTAGCCGCGAGGGATACGCAGTATTTT	CATSDGLAARDTQYF
16	TRBJ2-1	.	many	TRBV27	TGTGCCAGCAGTTTGACAGGAAATAGATTTTTCAATGAGCAGTTCTTC	CASSLTGNRFFNEQFF
16	TRBJ2-1	TRBD2	few	TRBV5-8	TGTGCCAGCAGCCGGCGACTAGCAGGGACCTACAATGAGCAGTTCTTC	CASSRRLAGTYNEQFF
13	TRBJ1-2	.	.	TRBV7-2	TGTGCCAGCAGCTTACAGAAAAACTATGGCTACACCTTC	CASSLQKNYGYTF
17	TRBJ2-3	.	.	TRBV20-1	TGCAGTGCTAGAGATCTCGGGGCTAGCCCGAGGGTAGATACGCAGTATTTT	CSARDLGASPRVDTQYF
11	TRBJ2-5	.	.	TRBV7-2	TGTGCCAGCAGCATTAATACGCAACTTACCTTC	CASSINTQLTF
13	TRBJ2-1	.	few	TRBV5-1	TGCGCCAGCAGCTTGGGGGTAGCGAGGGAGCAGTTCTTC	CASSLGVAREQFF
13	TRBJ1-2	.	many	TRBV5-1	TGCGCCAGCAGCCTACGGGTCGAGGGGGGCTACACCTTC	CASSLRVEGGYTF
16	TRBJ1-1	TRBD1	.	TRBV10-3	TGTGCCATCAGTGACGCTACAGGGGGTGGGTACACTGAAGTTTTCTTT	CAISDATGGGYTEVFF
15	TRBJ2-1	.	many	TRBV5-6	TGTGCCAGCACTTCGGCCGGGGGTTTCCACAATGAGCAGTTCTTC	CASTSAGGFHNEQFF
18	TRBJ1-5	TRBD1	many	TRBV6-1	TGTGCCAGCAGTGTCCGTGGGACAGTCGAGGGTTATTATCAGCCCCAGCATTTT	CASSVRGTVEGYYQPQHF
17	TRBJ2-6	.	few	TRBV2	TGTGCCAGCAGTGTGGCTCCTCTTAGCTCTGGGGCCAACGTCCTGACTTTC	CASSVAPLSSGANVLTF
15	TRBJ1-1	TRBD1	many	TRBV7-8	TGTGCCAGCAGCTTATTCAGGGGGGAAGGCTCTGAAGCTTTCTTT	CASSLFRGEGSEAFF
11	TRBJ1-1	.	many	TRBV29-1	TGCAGCGCCGCCCTGTCCACTGAAGCTTTCTTT	CSAALSTEAFF
17	TRBJ2-1	.	.	TRBV6-2/TRBV6-3	TGTGCCAGCATTAGAAGCACCGGGACCCGCCGTTGGGGTGAGCAGTTCTTC	CASIRSTGTRRWGEQFF
14	TRBJ1-2	TRBD1	few	TRBV20-1	TGCAGTGCTAGGCCGGGACAGAACCCCCATGGCTACACCTTC	CSARPGQNPHGYTF
12	TRBJ2-7	.	many	TRBV29-1	TGCAGCGTTGCTGGCGCCGGTTACGAGCAGTACTTC	CSVAGAGYEQYF
14	TRBJ2-1	TRBD2	many	TRBV12-3/TRBV12-4	TGTGCCAGCAGGTCTAGCGGGACCTTCAATGAGCAGTTCTTC	CASRSSGTFNEQFF
13	TRBJ2-2	.	many	TRBV6-1	TGTGCCAGCAGTACCGGGACACTTAGTAAGCTGTTTTTT	CASSTGTLSKLFF
15	TRBJ2-5	.	.	TRBV7-2	TGTGCCAGCAGCTTAGTACTGGCTAGTCGGGGGACCCAGTACTTC	CASSLVLASRGTQYF